These 3 T cell receptor beta chains were all obtained from the same sample, sequenced in a study of blood T cell repertoires in COVID-19. This table comes from immunoSEQ multiplex PCR, and its TCRdb copy is limited to in-frame clones, with some not included. The table lists roughly 220,000 clones, just over 85% of them singletons. The specimen sequenced was PBMCs or T cells enriched from blood (not recorded which). The receptors here all came from a woman aged 50 to 60 with acute COVID-19.

CDR3 bases: TGTGCCAGCTCACCGCCGGTTGATAATGAAAAACTGTTTTTT. Amino acid sequence: CASSPPVDNEKLFF. The chain links TRBV18 to TRBJ1-4; D is uncertain. The CDR3 length is 14 residues. From germline, CDR1 is KGHSH and CDR2 LQKENI. Trimming cost V 3 bases and J 4 bases, with 9 bases left between them.

The gene calls are TRBV28 and TRBJ1-2; 8 bases match TRBD1. Per the germline V gene, CDR1 is MDHEN and CDR2 is SYDVKM. Trimming at V came to 6 bases and at J to 6 bases, leaving 12 bases not matched to a gene. This CDR3 contains 15 residues. In DNA, the CDR3 is TGTGCCAGCAGCGGGCCCCTGACAGGGGCCCATGGCTACACCTTC. Its protein is CASSGPLTGAHGYTF.

The gene calls are TRBV28 and TRBJ2-1, with TRBD1 identical over 7 bases. J was trimmed by 5 bases and V by 6 bases; bases with no gene match: 10. This CDR3 is 15 amino acids long. Germline V gives CDR1 MDHEN, CDR2 SYDVKM. The CDR3 region has the DNA TGTGCCAGCAGCCCCCCGGCAGGGGGACACAATGAGCAGTTCTTC. As protein: CASSPPAGGHNEQFF.